The next 19 T cell receptor beta chains were all read from a single sample in a study of T cells in Graves' hyperthyroidism and ophthalmopathy. TCR beta CDR3 region amplification was performed from RNA transcripts. The HTBI primer set drove a first-round RT-PCR of the TCR CDR3. TCRdb reprocessed the multiplex PCR reads with MiXCR, giving one entry per CDR3 protein. The table includes 700,000 or so distinct CDR3 sequences, 16% detected once. The material sequenced was blood. These receptors came from a man aged 18 to 35 with Graves' hyperthyroidism.

In this sample, this clonotype turned up many times. The V call is TRBV18, the J call TRBJ1-1; 8 bases are a match to TRBD1. The germline V gene has CDR1 KGHSH and CDR2 LQKENI. J lost 6 bases, V lost 6 bases, and 6 bases had no gene match. CDR3 length equals 13 residues. CDR3 sequence: CASSPPQGAEAFF. CDR3 nucleotide sequence: TGTGCCAGCTCGCCGCCACAGGGGGCTGAAGCTTTCTTT.

The chain uses TRBV29-1 and TRBJ2-1; D gene unclear. The length of the CDR3 is 15 residues. The germline CDR1 and CDR2 sequences are SQVTM and ANQGSEA. Trimming shortened V by 6 bases and J by 10 bases, and 25 bases separated the two germline ends. The CDR3 spells CSVPAAGRPTREQFF. CDR3 DNA sequence: TGCAGCGTCCCCGCGGCCGGCAGGCCTACCAGGGAGCAGTTCTTC.

The chain carries TRBV28 and TRBJ2-7; 14 nucleotides match TRBD2. This CDR3 has 20 amino acids. Germline CDR1 MDHEN, CDR2 SYDVKM. V lost 2 bases and J lost 2; bases outside the gene matches: 14. The CDR3 protein is CASSLIRRGLAGGRTYEQYF. The CDR3 region has the DNA TGTGCCAGCAGTTTAATCAGGCGCGGACTAGCGGGAGGCCGTACCTACGAGCAGTACTTC.

V usage is TRBV20-1 and J usage is TRBJ1-5, with 7 bases identical to TRBD1. J gave up 6 bases and V 0 bases, and 11 bases lay outside the gene matches. The CDR3 is 16 amino acids. CDR1 is DFQATT, CDR2 SNEGSKA, per germline (reference sequence). CDR3 residues: CSARERLDRDFQPQHF. CDR3 in DNA: TGCAGTGCTAGAGAGAGACTCGACAGGGATTTTCAGCCCCAGCATTTT.

The table lists this clonotype with many counts. V usage is TRBV18 and J usage is TRBJ2-7, with a tentative D call TRBD1 (5 bases). The CDR3 extends over 14 amino acids. Trimming stripped 1 base from V and 2 bases from J, with 9 bases between. Germline assignment: CDR1 KGHSH and CDR2 LQKENI. In DNA form, the CDR3 reads TGTGCCAGCTCACCACAGCAGGGAACCTACGAGCAGTACTTC. This encodes CASSPQQGTYEQYF.

This clonotype was observed a few times. CDR3 nucleotides: TGTGCCAGCAGTGATAAAGTTTCACTAGCCAAAAACATTCAGTACTTC. Its protein is CASSDKVSLAKNIQYF. This chain links TRBV2 with TRBJ2-4; unclear D gene. Germline CDR1 SNHLY, CDR2 FYNNEI. CDR3 size: 16 residues. The V end was cut by 3 bases, the J end by 0 bases, with 12 bases between.

The V gene is TRBV28, the J gene TRBJ1-5; D may be TRBD1 (6 bases). The V gene lost 1 base and the J gene lost 7 bases, with 17 bases spanning the gap. Germline CDR1 is MDHEN and CDR2 is SYDVKM. This CDR3 contains 16 residues. As DNA, the CDR3 is TGTGCCAGCAGTTTATTAACGTTCAGGGGCAGGCAGCCCCAGCATTTT. It translates to CASSLLTFRGRQPQHF.

This clonotype was counted many times. This chain uses TRBV2 with TRBJ2-7; D call uncertain. The CDR3 extends over 11 amino acids. From germline, CDR1 is SNHLY and CDR2 FYNNEI. V shed 5 bases and J shed 5 bases, with 7 bases lying between them. Written as DNA, the CDR3 is TGTGCCAGCAGTCAACGCCACGAGCAGTACTTC. Translation: CASSQRHEQYF. Full variable domain (outside the CDR3, taken from reference TRBV2 and TRBJ2-7): EPEVTQTPSHQVTQMGQEVILRCVPISNHLYFYWYRQILGQKVEFLVSFYNNEISEKSEIFDDQFSVERPDGSNFTLKIRSTKLEDSAMYFCASSQRHEQYFGPGTRLTVT.

This clonotype has ten or more counts. The genes are TRBV20-1 and TRBJ2-7; TRBD2 matches 7 bases. From germline, CDR1 is DFQATT and CDR2 SNEGSKA (reference sequence). CDR3 length: 13 residues. V lost 3 bases to trimming and J lost 9 bases; unmatched junction nucleotides: 11. CDR3 nucleotides: TGCAGTGCTAGTGCCCGGGTAGGCGGGGGGCAGTACTTC. This sequence encodes CSASARVGGGQYF.

Comment on this clonotype: This may come from a read error, since a much larger clone is one base off. V gene TRBV6-1 combines with J gene TRBJ1-2; possibly TRBD1 for D (6 bases). In germline, CDR1 is MNHNS, CDR2 SASEGT. The CDR3 spans 13 residues. The V end lost 11 bases, the J end lost 8 bases, and 21 bases lay between the germline ends. Written as DNA, the CDR3 is TGTGCCTGCATCCAAGGGGGGGCTGGGGGCTACACCTTC. Its translation: CACIQGGAGGYTF.

This clonotype was counted at least ten times. The rearrangement links TRBV2 to TRBJ2-1, with D unclear. In germline, CDR1 is SNHLY, CDR2 FYNNEI. V lost 0 bases, J lost 0 bases, and 9 bases lay in between. This CDR3 has 16 amino acids. In DNA, the CDR3 is TGTGCCAGCAGTGAAGCAGGAAGGAGCTCCTACAATGAGCAGTTCTTC. Amino acid sequence: CASSEAGRSSYNEQFF.

Note on this clonotype: A much more abundant neighbour one base away suggests this may be a read error. This chain links TRBV18 with TRBJ1-4; a possible D gene is TRBD1 (5 bases). The CDR3 runs to 18 residues. Germline assignment: CDR1 KGHSH and CDR2 LQKENI. CDR3 coding DNA: TGTGCCAGCTCACCGGCCATCAGACAGAAGGCAACTAATGAAAGACTGTTTTTT. Encoded protein: CASSPAIRQKATNERLFF. The whole variable domain, remainder taken from reference TRBV18 and TRBJ1-4, is NAGVMQNPRHLVRRRGQEARLRCSPMKGHSHVYWYRQLPEEGLKFMVYLQKENIIDESGMPKERFSAEFPKEGPSILRIQQVVRGDSAAYFCASSPAIRQKATNERLFFGSGTQLSVL.

This clonotype was counted only a few times. This chain uses TRBV27 with TRBJ2-4, with TRBD2 matching 9 bases. The CDR3 totals 15 residues. V was clipped by 4 bases and J by 7 bases; unmatched bases: 8. Germline CDR1 reads MNHEY; CDR2 reads SMNVEV (reference sequence). The CDR3 loop is CASSSTGTSLNIQYF. CDR3 nucleotides: TGTGCCAGCAGTTCGACCGGGACTAGCTTGAACATTCAGTACTTC.

The chain links TRBV7-9 to TRBJ2-1; 7 nucleotides agree with TRBD1. The CDR3 covers 17 residues. The germline V gene has CDR1 SEHNR and CDR2 FQNEAQ (reference sequence). Trimming cost V 4 bases and J 9 bases; bases outside gene matches: 18. The CDR3 bases are TGTGCCAGCAGCTCCCACAAGACGACAGGGATTGTTAGTGAGCAGTTCTTC. This sequence encodes CASSSHKTTGIVSEQFF.

This clonotype was seen more than once but under ten times. The chain carries TRBV28 and TRBJ2-1, with TRBD2 matching over 9 bases. Germline V gene sequence: CDR1 MDHEN, CDR2 SYDVKM. The CDR3 runs to 15 residues. The V gene end was trimmed by 3 bases and the J gene end by 6 bases; junction bases not matched to a gene: 6. The CDR3: CASSFLAGGSNEQFF. The CDR3, as DNA: TGTGCCAGCAGTTTTCTGGCGGGAGGGAGCAATGAGCAGTTCTTC.

This clonotype was detected ten times or more. The chain is built from TRBV7-2 and TRBJ2-7; tentatively, D is TRBD1 (6 bases). Trimming took off 5 bases at V and 2 bases at J, with 16 bases between the two ends. Germline loops: CDR1 SGHTA, CDR2 FQGNSA. The CDR3 is made up of 15 amino acids. The CDR3 DNA reads as TGTGCCAGCAGCGAACAACAGGGTCCCACCTACGAGCAGTACTTC. It yields the protein CASSEQQGPTYEQYF.

This clonotype appeared a single time. The chain couples TRBV7-2 to TRBJ1-5; 8 bases line up with TRBD1. Germline values: CDR1 SGHTA, CDR2 FQGNSA. Trimming removed 1 base from V and 5 bases from J; junction bases left unmatched: 7. The CDR3 has 16 amino acids. CDR3 nucleotide sequence: TGTGCCAGCAGCTTAGGAGACAGGGGCAGCCATCAGCCCCAGCATTTT. It yields the protein CASSLGDRGSHQPQHF.

This clonotype was seen just once. A junction boundary mismatches the germline segment, possibly from a read error. The V call is TRBV7-6, the J call TRBJ2-3; perhaps TRBD1 as D (5 bases). Germline CDR1 reads SGHVS; CDR2 reads FNYEAQ. The CDR3 runs 14 residues. This CDR3 is CASSPQTQTDAQYF. The CDR3 DNA reads TGTGCCAGCAGCCCCCAGACACAGACAGATGCGCAGTATTTT.

The rearrangement uses TRBV18 and TRBJ2-1, with 9 positions matching TRBD2. V lost 8 bases to trimming and J lost 7 bases; unmatched junction nucleotides: 15. The length of the CDR3 is 16 residues. The germline V gene encodes CDR1 KGHSH and CDR2 LQKENI. The CDR3 loop reads CASSQSLAGIRNEQFF. The CDR3 region has the DNA TGTGCCAGCAGCCAAAGTCTAGCGGGGATACGTAATGAGCAGTTCTTC.